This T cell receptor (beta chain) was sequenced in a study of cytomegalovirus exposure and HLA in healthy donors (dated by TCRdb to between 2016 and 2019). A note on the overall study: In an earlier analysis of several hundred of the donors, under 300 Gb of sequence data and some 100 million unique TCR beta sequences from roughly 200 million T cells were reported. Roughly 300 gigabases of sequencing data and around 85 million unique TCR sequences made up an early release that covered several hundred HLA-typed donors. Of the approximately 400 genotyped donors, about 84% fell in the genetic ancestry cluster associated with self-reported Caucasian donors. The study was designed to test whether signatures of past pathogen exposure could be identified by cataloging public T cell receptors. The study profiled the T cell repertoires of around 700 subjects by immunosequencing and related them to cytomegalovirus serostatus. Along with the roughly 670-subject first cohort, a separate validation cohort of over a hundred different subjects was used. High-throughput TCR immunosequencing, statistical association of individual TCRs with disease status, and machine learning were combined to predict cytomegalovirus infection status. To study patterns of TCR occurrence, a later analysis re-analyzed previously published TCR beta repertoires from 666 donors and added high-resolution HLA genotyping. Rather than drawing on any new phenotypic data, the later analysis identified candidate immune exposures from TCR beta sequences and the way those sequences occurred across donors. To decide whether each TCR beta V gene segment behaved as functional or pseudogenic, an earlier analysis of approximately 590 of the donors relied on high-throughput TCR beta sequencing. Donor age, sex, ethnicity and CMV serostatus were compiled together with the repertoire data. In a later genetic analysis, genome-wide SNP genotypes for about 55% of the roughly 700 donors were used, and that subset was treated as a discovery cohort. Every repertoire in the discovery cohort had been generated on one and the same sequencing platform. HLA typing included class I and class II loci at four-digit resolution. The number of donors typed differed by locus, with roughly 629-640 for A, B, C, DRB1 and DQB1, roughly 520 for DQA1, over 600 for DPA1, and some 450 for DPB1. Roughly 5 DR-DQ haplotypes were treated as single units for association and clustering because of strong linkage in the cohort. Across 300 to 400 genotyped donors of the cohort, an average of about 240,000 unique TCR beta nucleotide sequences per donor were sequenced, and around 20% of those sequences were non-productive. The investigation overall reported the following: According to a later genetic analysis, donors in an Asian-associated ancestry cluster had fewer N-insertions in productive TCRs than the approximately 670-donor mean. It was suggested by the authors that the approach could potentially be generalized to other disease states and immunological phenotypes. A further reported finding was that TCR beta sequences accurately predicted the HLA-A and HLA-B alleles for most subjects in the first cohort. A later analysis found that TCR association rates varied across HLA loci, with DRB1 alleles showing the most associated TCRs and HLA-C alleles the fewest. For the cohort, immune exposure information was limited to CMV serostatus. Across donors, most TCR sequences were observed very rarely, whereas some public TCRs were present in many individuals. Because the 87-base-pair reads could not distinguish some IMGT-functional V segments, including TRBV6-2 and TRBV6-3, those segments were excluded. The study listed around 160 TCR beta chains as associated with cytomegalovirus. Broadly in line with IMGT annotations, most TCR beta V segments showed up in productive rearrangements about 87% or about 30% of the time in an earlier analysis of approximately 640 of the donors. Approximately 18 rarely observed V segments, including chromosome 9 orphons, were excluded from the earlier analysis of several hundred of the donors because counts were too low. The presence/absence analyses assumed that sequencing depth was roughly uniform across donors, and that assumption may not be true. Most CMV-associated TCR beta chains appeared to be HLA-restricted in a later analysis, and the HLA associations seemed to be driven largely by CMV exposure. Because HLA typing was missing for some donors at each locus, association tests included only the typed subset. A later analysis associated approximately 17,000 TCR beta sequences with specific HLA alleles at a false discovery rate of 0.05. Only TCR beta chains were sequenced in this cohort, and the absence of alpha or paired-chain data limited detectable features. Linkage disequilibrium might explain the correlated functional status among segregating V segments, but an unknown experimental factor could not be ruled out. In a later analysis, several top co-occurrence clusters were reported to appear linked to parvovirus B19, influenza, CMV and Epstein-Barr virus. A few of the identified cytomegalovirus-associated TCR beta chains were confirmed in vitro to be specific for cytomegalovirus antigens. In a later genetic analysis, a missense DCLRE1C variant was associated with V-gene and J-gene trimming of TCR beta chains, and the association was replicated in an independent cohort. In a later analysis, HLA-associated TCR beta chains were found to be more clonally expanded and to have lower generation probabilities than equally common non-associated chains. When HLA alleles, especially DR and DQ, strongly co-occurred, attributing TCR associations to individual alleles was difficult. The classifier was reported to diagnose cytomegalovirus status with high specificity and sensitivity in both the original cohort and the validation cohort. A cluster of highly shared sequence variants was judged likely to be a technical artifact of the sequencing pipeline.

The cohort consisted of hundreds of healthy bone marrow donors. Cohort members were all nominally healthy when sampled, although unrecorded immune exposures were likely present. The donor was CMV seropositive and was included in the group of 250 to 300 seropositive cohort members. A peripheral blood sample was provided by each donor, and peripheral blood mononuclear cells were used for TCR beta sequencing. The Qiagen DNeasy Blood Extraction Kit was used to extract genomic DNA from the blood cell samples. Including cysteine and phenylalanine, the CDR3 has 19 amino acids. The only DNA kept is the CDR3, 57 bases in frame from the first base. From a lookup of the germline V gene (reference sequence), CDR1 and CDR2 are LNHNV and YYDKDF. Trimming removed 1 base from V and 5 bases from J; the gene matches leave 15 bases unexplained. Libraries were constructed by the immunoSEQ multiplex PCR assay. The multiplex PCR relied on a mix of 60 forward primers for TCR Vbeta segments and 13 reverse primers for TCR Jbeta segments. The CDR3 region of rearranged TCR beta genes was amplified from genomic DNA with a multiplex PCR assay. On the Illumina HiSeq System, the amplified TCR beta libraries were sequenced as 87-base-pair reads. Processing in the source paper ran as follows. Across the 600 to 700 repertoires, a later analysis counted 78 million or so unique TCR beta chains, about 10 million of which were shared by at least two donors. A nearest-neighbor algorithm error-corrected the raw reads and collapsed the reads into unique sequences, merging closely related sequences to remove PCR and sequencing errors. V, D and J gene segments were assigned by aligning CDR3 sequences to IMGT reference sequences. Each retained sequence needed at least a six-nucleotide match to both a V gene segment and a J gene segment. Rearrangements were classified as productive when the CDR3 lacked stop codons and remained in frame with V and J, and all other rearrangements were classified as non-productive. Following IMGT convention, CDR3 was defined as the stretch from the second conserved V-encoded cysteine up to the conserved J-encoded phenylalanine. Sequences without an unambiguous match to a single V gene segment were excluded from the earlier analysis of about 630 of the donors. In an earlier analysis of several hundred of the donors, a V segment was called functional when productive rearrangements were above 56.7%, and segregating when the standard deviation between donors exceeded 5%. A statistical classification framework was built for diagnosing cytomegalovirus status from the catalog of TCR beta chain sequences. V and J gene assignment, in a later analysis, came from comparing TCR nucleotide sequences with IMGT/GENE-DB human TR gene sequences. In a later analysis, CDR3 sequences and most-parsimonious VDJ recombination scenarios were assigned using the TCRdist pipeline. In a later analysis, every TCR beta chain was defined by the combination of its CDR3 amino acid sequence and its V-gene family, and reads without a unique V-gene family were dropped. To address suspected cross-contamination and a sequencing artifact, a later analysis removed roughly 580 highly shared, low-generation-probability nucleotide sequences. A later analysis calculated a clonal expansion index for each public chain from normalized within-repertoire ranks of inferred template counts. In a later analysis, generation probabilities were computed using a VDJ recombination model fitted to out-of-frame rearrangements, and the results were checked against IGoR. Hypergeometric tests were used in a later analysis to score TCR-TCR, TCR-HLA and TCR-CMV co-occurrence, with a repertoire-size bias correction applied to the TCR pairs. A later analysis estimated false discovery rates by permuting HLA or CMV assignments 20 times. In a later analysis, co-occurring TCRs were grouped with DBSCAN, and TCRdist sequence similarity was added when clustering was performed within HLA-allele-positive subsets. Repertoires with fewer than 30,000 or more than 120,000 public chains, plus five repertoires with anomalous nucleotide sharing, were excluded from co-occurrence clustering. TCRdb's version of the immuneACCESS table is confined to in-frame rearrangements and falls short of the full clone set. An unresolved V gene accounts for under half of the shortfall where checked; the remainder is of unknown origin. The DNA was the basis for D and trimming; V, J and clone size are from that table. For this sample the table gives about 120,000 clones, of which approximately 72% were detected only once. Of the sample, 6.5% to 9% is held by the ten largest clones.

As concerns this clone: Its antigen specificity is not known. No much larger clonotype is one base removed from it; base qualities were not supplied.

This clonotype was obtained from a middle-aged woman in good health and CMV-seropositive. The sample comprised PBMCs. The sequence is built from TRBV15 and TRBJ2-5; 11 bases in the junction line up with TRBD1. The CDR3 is CATSRAGKDRGLVEETQYF. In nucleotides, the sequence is TGTGCCACCAGCAGAGCGGGGAAGGACAGGGGGCTCGTAGAGGAGACCCAGTACTTC.